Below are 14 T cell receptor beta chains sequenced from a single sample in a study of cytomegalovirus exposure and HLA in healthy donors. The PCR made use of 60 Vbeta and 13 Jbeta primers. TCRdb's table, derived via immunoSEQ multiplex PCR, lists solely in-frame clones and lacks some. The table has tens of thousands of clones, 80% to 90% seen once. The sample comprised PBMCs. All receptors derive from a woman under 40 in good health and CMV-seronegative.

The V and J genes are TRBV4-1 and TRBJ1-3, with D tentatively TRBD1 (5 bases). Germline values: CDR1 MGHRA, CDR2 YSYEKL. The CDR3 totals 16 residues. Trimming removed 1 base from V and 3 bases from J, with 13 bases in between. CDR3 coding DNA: TGCGCCAGCAGCCAAGTTTTAACAGGCGGTGGAAACACCATATATTTT. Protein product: CASSQVLTGGGNTIYF.

The CDR3 region is CAISETPGGAFF. The CDR3 DNA follows: TGTGCCATCAGTGAGACGCCCGGCGGGGCTTTCTTT. This rearrangement joins TRBV10-3 to TRBJ1-1; no clear D gene. Per germline, CDR1 ENHRY and CDR2 SYGVKD. V was cut by 2 bases and J by 11 bases, with 12 bases left in between. The CDR3 consists of 12 residues.

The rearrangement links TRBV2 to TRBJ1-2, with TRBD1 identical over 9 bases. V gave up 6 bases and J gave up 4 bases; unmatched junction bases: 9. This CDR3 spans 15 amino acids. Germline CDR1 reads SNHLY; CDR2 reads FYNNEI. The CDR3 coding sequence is TGTGCCAGCAGAGATACAGGGGGCTTGGGCTATGGCTACACCTTC. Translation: CASRDTGGLGYGYTF.

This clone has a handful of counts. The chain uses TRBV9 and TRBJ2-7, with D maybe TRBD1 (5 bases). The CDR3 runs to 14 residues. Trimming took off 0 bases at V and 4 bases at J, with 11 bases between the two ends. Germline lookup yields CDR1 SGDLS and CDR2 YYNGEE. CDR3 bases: TGTGCCAGCAGCGTAGCGGCAGGGTCGTACGAGCAGTACTTC. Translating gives CASSVAAGSYEQYF. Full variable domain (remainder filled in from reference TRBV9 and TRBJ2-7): DSGVTQTPKHLITATGQRVTLRCSPRSGDLSVYWYQQSLDQGLQFLIQYYNGEERAKGNILERFSAQQFPDLHSELNLSSLELGDSALYFCASSVAAGSYEQYFGPGTRLTVT.

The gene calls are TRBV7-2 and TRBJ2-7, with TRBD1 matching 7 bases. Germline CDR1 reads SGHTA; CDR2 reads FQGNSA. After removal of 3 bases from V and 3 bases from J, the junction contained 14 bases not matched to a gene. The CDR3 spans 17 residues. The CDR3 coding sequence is TGTGCCAGCAGCTTTCCTAAAACCGGGACAGTAAACTACGAGCAGTACTTC. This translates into CASSFPKTGTVNYEQYF.

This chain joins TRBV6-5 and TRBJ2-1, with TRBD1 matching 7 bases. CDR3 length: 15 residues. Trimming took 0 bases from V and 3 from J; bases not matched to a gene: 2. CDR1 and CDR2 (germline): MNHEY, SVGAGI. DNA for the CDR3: TGTGCCAGCAGTTACTCTAGGACAGGCTACAATGAGCAGTTCTTC. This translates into CASSYSRTGYNEQFF.

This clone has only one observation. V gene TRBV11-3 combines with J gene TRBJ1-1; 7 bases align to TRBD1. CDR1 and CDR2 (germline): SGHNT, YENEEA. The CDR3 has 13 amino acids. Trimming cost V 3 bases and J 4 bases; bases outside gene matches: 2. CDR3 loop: CASSLGQPTEAFF. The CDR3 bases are TGTGCCAGCAGCTTGGGACAGCCCACTGAAGCTTTCTTT.

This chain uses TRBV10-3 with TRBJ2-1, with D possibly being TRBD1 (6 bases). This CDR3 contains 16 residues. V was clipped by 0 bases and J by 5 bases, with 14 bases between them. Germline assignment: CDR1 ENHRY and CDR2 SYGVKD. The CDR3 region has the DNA TGTGCCATCAGTGAGTCCCCGCCTGGGGGCCACAATGAGCAGTTCTTC. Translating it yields CAISESPPGGHNEQFF.

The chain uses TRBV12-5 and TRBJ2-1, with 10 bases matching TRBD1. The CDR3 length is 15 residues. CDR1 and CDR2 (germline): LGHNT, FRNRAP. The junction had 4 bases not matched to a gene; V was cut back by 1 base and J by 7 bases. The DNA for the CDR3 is TGTGCTAGTGGTTTGGGACAGGGGGCAGCGAATGAGCAGTTCTTC. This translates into CASGLGQGAANEQFF.

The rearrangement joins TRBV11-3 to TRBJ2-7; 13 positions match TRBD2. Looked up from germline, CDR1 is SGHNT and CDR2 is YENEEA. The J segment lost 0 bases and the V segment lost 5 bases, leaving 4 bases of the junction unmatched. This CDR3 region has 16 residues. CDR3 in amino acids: CASSPRTSGGSYEQYF. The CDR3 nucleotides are TGTGCCAGCAGCCCTCGGACTAGCGGGGGCTCCTACGAGCAGTACTTC.

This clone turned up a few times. The DNA of the CDR3 is TGTGCCAGTAGAACCCGGGACAGGGGGCTCGGCTACACCTTC. Its protein is CASRTRDRGLGYTF. The chain uses TRBV19 and TRBJ1-2; the match to TRBD1 covers 12 bases. The CDR3 has 14 residues. Per the germline V gene, CDR1 is LNHDA and CDR2 is SQIVND (reference sequence). Germline trimming cut 6 bases from V and 8 bases from J; bases unmatched to any gene: 7.

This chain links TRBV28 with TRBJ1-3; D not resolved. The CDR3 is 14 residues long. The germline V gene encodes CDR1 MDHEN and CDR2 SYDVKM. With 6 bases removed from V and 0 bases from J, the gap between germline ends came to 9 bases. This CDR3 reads CASRPGRSGNTIYF. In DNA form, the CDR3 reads TGTGCCAGCAGACCAGGCCGCTCTGGAAACACCATATATTTT.

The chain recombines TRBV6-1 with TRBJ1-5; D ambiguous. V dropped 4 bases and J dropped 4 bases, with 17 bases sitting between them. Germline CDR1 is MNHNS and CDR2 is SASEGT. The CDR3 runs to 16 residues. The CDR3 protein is CASSARARDPNQPQHF. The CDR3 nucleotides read TGTGCCAGCAGTGCCCGCGCCCGGGATCCTAATCAGCCCCAGCATTTT.

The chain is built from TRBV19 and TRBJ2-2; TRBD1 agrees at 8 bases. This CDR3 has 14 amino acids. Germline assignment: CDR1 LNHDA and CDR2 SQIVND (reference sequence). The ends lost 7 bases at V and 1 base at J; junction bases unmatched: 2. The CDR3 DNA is TGTGCCAGTACAGGACAGGGGAACACCGGGGAGCTGTTTTTT. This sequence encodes CASTGQGNTGELFF.